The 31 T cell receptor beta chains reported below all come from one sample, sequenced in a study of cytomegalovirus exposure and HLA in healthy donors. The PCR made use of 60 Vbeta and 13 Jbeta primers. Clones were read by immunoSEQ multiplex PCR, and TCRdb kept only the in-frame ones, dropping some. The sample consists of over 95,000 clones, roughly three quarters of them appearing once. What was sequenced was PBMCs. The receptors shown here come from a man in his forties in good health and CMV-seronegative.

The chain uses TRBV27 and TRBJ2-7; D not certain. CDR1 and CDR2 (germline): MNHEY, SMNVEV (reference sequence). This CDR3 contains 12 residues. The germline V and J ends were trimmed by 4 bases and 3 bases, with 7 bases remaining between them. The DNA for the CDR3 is TGTGCCAGCAGTTCCCTTAACTACGAGCAGTACTTC. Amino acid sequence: CASSSLNYEQYF.

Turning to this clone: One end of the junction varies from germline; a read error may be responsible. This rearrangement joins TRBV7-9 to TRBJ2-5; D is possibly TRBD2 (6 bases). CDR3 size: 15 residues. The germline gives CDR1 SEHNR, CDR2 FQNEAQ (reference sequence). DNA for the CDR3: TGTTCCAGCAGCGACCCCCGGGAGCCCCCAGAGACCCAGTACTTC. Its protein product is CSSSDPREPPETQYF.

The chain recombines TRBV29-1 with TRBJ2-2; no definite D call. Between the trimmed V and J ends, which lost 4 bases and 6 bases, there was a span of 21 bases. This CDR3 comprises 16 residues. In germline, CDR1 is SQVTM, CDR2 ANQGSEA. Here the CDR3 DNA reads TGCAGCGTTGCTACCAATTTCGGGTTGGGTCCCGGGGAGCTGTTTTTT. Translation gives CSVATNFGLGPGELFF.

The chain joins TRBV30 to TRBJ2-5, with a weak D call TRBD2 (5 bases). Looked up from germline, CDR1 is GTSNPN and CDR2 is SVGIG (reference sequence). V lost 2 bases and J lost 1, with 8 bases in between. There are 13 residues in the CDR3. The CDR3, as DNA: TGTGCCTGGAGTCGGGGATTCCAAGAGACCCAGTACTTC. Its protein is CAWSRGFQETQYF.

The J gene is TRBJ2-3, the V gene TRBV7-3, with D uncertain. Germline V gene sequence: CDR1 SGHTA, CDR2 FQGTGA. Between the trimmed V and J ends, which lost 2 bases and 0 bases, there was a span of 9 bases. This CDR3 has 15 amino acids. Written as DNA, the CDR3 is TGTGCCAGCAGCTTAGAGGCTAGGAGCACAGATACGCAGTATTTT. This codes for CASSLEARSTDTQYF.

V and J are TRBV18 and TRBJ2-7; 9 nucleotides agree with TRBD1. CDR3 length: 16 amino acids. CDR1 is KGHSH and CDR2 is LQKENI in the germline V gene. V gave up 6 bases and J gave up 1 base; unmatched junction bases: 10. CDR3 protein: CASSTQGAGISYEQYF. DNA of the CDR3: TGTGCCAGCTCCACACAGGGGGCTGGGATTTCCTACGAGCAGTACTTC.

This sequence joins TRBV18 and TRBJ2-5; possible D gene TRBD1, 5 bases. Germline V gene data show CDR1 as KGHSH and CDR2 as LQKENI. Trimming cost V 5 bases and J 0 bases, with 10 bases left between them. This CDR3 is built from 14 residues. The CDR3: CASSGARYQETQYF. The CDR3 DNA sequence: TGTGCCAGCTCAGGGGCGCGGTACCAAGAGACCCAGTACTTC.

The CDR3 protein is CASSPQFSDSNSGYTF. The DNA of the CDR3 is TGTGCCAGCTCACCACAGTTCAGTGACTCTAATTCCGGCTACACCTTC. The rearrangement uses TRBV18 and TRBJ1-2, with D unresolved. V was shortened by 1 base and J by 8 bases, with 20 bases between the two germline ends. The germline CDR1 and CDR2 sequences are KGHSH and LQKENI. The CDR3 runs to 16 residues.

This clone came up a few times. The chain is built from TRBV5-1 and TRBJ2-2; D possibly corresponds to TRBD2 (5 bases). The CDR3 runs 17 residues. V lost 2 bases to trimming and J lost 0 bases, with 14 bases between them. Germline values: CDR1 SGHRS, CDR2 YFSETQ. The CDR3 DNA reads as TGCGCCAGCAGCTTATCCCCGGGGTCCTCGAACACCGGGGAGCTGTTTTTT. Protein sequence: CASSLSPGSSNTGELFF.

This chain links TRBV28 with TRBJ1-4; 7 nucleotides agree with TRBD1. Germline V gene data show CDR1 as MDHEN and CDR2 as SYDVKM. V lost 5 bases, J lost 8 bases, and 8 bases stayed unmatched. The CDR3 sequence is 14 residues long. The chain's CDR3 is CASSDHRGYEKLFF. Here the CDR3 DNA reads TGTGCCAGCAGTGACCACAGGGGTTACGAAAAACTGTTTTTT.

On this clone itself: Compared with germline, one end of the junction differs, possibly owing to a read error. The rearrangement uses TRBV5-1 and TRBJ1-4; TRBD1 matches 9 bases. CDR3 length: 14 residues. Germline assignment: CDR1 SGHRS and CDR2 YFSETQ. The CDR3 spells CASSRDRENGKLFF. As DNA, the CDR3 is TGCGCCAGCAGCAGGGACAGGGAGAATGGAAAACTGTTTTTT.

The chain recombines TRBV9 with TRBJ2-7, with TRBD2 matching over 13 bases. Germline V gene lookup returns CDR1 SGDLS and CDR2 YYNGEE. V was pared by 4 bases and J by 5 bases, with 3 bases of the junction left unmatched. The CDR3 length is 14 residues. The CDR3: CASSLGLAGDEQYF. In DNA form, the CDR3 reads TGTGCCAGCAGCCTTGGACTAGCGGGAGACGAGCAGTACTTC.

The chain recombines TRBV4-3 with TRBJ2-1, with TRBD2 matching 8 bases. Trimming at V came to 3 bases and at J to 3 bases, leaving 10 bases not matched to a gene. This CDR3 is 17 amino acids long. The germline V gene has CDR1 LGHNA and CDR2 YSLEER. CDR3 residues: CASSQGGLAGHYNEQFF. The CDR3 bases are TGCGCCAGCAGCCAGGGAGGGCTAGCGGGTCACTACAATGAGCAGTTCTTC.

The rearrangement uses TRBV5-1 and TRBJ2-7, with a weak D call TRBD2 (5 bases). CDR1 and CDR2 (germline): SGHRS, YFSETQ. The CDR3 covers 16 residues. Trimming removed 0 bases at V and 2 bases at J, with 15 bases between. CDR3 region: CASSLAREPSAYEQYF. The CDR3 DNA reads TGCGCCAGCAGCTTGGCCCGGGAACCATCAGCCTACGAGCAGTACTTC.

This chain's CDR3 is CASSYSGGMNTEAFF. The CDR3 coding sequence is TGTGCCAGCAGTTACTCTGGGGGGATGAACACTGAAGCTTTCTTT. V usage is TRBV6-5 and J usage is TRBJ1-1, with TRBD1 as a possible D gene (5 bases). V was shortened by 0 bases and J by 0 bases, with 8 bases between the two germline ends. Germline CDR1 is MNHEY and CDR2 is SVGAGI. The CDR3 extends over 15 amino acids.

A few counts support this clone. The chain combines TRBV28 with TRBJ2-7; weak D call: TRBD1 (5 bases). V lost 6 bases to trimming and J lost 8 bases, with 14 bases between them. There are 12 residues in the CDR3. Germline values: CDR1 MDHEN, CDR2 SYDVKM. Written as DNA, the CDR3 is TGTGCCAGCAGGCCGCCTAGGGGAAAGCAGTACTTC. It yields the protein CASRPPRGKQYF.

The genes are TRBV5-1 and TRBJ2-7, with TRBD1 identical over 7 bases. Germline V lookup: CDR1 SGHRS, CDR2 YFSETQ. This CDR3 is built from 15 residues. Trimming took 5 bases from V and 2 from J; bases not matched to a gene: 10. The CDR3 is CASRAGTVFTYEQYF. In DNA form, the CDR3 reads TGCGCCAGCAGAGCCGGGACAGTCTTCACCTACGAGCAGTACTTC.

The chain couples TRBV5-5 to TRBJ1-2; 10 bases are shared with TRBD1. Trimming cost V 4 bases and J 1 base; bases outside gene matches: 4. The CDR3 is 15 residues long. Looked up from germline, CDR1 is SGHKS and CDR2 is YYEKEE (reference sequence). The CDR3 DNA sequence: TGTGCCAGCAGCCCCGGACAGGGGGGTAACTATGGCTACACCTTC. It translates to CASSPGQGGNYGYTF.

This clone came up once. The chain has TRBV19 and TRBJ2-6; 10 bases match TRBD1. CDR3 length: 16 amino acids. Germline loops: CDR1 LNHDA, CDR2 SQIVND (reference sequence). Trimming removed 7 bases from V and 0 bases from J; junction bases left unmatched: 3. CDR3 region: CASMGTGVSGANVLTF. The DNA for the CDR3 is TGTGCCAGTATGGGGACAGGGGTCTCTGGGGCCAACGTCCTGACTTTC.

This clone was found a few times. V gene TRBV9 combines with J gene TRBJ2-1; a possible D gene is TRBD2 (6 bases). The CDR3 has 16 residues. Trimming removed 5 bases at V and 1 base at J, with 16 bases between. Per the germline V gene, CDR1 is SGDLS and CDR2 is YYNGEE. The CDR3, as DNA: TGTGCCAGCAGTGTCGGGAGAATCACGTCCTACAATGAGCAGTTCTTC. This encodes CASSVGRITSYNEQFF.

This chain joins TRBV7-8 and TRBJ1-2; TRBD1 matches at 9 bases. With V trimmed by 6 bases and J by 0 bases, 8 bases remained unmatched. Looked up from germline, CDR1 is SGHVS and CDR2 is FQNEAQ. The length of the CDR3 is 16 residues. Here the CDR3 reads CASRRDRVFTNYGYTF. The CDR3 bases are TGTGCCAGCAGGAGGGACAGGGTATTCACTAACTATGGCTACACCTTC. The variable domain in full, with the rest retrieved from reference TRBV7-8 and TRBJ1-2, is GAGVSQSPRYKVAKRGQDVALRCDPISGHVSLFWYQQALGQGPEFLTYFQNEAQLDKSGLPSDRFFAERPEGSVSTLKIQRTQQEDSAVYLCASRRDRVFTNYGYTFGSGTRLTVV.

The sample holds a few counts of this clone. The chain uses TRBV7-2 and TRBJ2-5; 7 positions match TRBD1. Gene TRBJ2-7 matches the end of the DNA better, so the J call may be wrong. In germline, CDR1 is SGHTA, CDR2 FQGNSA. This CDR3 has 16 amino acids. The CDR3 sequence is CASSLSDRVRPDEQYF. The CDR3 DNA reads TGTGCCAGCAGCTTATCCGACAGGGTACGTCCGGACGAGCAGTACTTC.

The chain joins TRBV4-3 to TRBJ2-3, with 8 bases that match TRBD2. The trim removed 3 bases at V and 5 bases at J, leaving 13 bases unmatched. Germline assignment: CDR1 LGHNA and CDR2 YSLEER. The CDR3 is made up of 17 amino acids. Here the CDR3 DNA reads TGCGCCAGCAGCCACCGAAGCAGGCGGGGGGAAATAGATACGCAGTATTTT. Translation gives CASSHRSRRGEIDTQYF.

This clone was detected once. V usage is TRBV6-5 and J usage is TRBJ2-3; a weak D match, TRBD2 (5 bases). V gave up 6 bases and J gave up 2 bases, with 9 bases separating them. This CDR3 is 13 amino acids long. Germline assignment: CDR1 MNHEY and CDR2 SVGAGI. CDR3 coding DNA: TGTGCCAGCAGAACGACTAACACAGATACGCAGTATTTT. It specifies CASRTTNTDTQYF.

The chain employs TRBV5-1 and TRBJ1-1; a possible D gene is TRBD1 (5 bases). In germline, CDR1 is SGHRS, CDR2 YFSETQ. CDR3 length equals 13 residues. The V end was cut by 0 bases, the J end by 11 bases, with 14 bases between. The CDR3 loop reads CASSLETERGAFF. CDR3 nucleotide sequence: TGCGCCAGCAGCTTGGAAACAGAGCGGGGCGCTTTCTTT.

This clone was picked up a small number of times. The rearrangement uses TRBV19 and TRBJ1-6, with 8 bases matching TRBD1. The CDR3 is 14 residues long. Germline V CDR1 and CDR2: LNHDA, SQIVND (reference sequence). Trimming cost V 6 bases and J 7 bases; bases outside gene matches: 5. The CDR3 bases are TGTGCCAGTAGGGAGACAGGGGAAAATTCACCCCTCCACTTT. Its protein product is CASRETGENSPLHF.

DNA for the CDR3: TGTGCCAGCAGCCCAGGAGGACGGAATTCACCCCTCCACTTT. It codes for CASSPGGRNSPLHF. This chain links TRBV6-6 with TRBJ1-6; D remains ambiguous. V was pared by 6 bases and J by 7 bases, with 13 bases between. Germline V CDR1 and CDR2: MNHNY, SVGAGI (reference sequence). The CDR3 length is 14 residues.

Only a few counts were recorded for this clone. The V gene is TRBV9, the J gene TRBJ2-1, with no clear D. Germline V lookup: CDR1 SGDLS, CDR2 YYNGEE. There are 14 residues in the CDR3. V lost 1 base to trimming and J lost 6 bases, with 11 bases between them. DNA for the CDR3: TGTGCCAGCAGCGTAATTCTGCGGAGCAATGAGCAGTTCTTC. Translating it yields CASSVILRSNEQFF.

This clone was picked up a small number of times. This chain's CDR3 is CASSSTARDRGAQYF. The CDR3, as DNA: TGTGCCAGCAGTTCTACCGCTCGGGACAGGGGGGCCCAGTACTTC. The V call is TRBV6-6, the J call TRBJ2-5; 11 bases line up with TRBD1. CDR3 size: 15 residues. Unmatched junction bases numbered 10, after V lost 4 bases and J lost 9 bases. Germline V gives CDR1 MNHNY, CDR2 SVGAGI (reference sequence).

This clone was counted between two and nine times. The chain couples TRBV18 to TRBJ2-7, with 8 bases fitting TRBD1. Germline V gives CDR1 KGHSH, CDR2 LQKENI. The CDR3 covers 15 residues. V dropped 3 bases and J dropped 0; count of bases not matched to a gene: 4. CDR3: CASSPGQVHSYEQYF. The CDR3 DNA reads TGTGCCAGCTCACCGGGACAGGTACACTCCTACGAGCAGTACTTC.

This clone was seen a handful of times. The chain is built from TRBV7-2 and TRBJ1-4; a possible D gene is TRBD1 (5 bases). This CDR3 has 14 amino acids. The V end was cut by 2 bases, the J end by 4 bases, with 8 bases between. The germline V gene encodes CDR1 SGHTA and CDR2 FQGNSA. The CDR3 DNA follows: TGTGCCAGCAGCTTACAGACAGTTAATGAAAAACTGTTTTTT. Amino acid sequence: CASSLQTVNEKLFF.